This is a list of T cell receptor beta chains from one sample in a study of cytomegalovirus exposure and HLA in healthy donors. TCRdb keeps only in-frame clones here, not all; method: immunoSEQ multiplex PCR. Among 98,000 or so clones, approximately 94% were seen once, and the ten largest hold 0.67%. Specimen: PBMCs. The receptors shown here come from a woman under 30 in good health and CMV-seronegative. The CDR3 runs from the conserved cysteine through the conserved F or W. D genes are given only for firm matches. Clone size appears in some rows only: once, few, many, or a class for an expanded clone.

J gene,V gene,D gene,clone size,CDR3 protein,CDR3 DNA
TRBJ2-1,TRBV6-6,.,.,CASKSPGHPYNEQFF,TGTGCCAGTAAAAGCCCGGGACATCCCTACAATGAGCAGTTCTTC
TRBJ1-6,TRBV4-2,.,.,CASSSSYNSPLHF,TGTGCCAGCAGTAGCTCCTATAATTCACCCCTCCACTTT
TRBJ2-1,TRBV29-1,.,.,CSVVGTHSYNEQFF,TGCAGCGTTGTAGGGACTCACTCCTACAATGAGCAGTTCTTC
TRBJ2-7,TRBV6-1,.,few,CASSEAPAYEQYF,TGTGCCAGCAGTGAAGCCCCTGCCTACGAGCAGTACTTC
TRBJ1-2,TRBV19,.,.,CATSMAGGLYGYTF,TGTGCCACTAGCATGGCCGGGGGTCTCTATGGCTACACCTTC
TRBJ1-1,TRBV7-8,TRBD1,.,CASSLTSTGAEAFF,TGTGCCAGCTCCCTTACATCGACAGGGGCTGAAGCTTTCTTT
TRBJ2-1,TRBV6-1,TRBD2,once,CASSEEVAGGYNEQFF,TGTGCCAGCAGTGAAGAGGTAGCGGGGGGTTACAATGAGCAGTTCTTC
TRBJ1-1,TRBV19,.,.,CASSILASMNTEAFF,TGTGCCAGTAGTATATTGGCCAGTATGAACACTGAAGCTTTCTTT
TRBJ1-4,TRBV4-1,.,.,CASSHPFPQGGEKLFF,TGCGCCAGCAGCCACCCCTTTCCCCAGGGAGGTGAAAAACTGTTTTTT
TRBJ2-5,TRBV13,TRBD2,.,CASSLVAGGLQETQYF,TGTGCCAGCAGCTTAGTAGCGGGGGGTCTTCAAGAGACCCAGTACTTC
TRBJ1-6,TRBV28,TRBD1,.,CASSPLYNRGYNSPLHF,TGTGCCAGCAGTCCACTATATAACAGGGGATATAATTCACCCCTCCACTTT
TRBJ2-3,TRBV5-6,TRBD1,.,CASRSTGGEFIDTQYF,TGTGCCAGCAGGTCAACAGGGGGCGAATTCATAGATACGCAGTATTTT
TRBJ1-3,TRBV19,TRBD1,.,CASNTPGQGARGNTIYF,TGTGCCAGTAACACCCCCGGACAGGGGGCGCGAGGAAACACCATATATTTT
TRBJ1-6,TRBV19,.,.,CASKDSLISPLHF,TGTGCCAGTAAGGACAGTCTCATTTCACCCCTCCACTTT
TRBJ2-7,TRBV14,TRBD1,.,CASSQVRTGRLDEQYF,TGTGCCAGCAGCCAAGTTCGGACAGGGAGGTTGGACGAGCAGTACTTC
TRBJ1-1,TRBV18,.,.,CASSRDSLNTEAFF,TGTGCCAGCTCACGAGACAGTCTCAACACTGAAGCTTTCTTT
TRBJ1-2,TRBV7-9,.,.,CASSLVGGEVWRNYGYTF,TGTGCCAGCAGCTTGGTTGGGGGGGAGGTGTGGAGGAACTATGGCTACACCTTC
TRBJ2-7,TRBV5-5,TRBD1,.,CASSWAGTVGEQYF,TGTGCCAGCAGCTGGGCCGGGACAGTGGGAGAGCAGTACTTC